These 27 T cell receptor beta chains share one sample of origin, sequenced in a study of cytomegalovirus exposure and HLA in healthy donors. PCR primers comprised 60 Vbeta and 13 Jbeta primers. Here immunoSEQ multiplex PCR was the method, and the copy in TCRdb shows in-frame clones only, minus some. Listed are tens of thousands of clones; approximately 4.3% falls within the top ten. The sequenced sample consisted of PBMCs. All receptors come from a male donor in good health and CMV-seronegative.

This rearrangement joins TRBV7-6 to TRBJ2-5; 9 nucleotides align to TRBD1. V lost 5 bases, J lost 5 bases, and 6 bases stayed unmatched. Germline CDR1 SGHVS, CDR2 FNYEAQ. This CDR3 region has 14 residues. In DNA, the CDR3 is TGTGCCAGCAGCAGACAGGGGGAAGGGGAGACCCAGTACTTC. Its translation is CASSRQGEGETQYF.

The chain couples TRBV18 to TRBJ1-3, with no clear D. V gave up 3 bases and J gave up 2 bases, with 11 bases separating them. The CDR3 loop spans 15 amino acids. CDR1 is KGHSH and CDR2 is LQKENI in the germline V gene. The CDR3 sequence is CASSPSQAPGNTIYF. In nucleotides, the CDR3 is TGTGCCAGCTCACCTTCTCAGGCGCCTGGAAACACCATATATTTT.

Note on this clone: A read error may produce the germline difference seen at one junction end. This CDR3 is also generated by other DNA sequences in the sample. The V gene is TRBV28, the J gene TRBJ1-3; no firm D call. Germline loops: CDR1 MDHEN, CDR2 SYDVKM. The CDR3 length is 12 residues. CDR3 region: CASGPFGGTIYF. The CDR3 DNA follows: TGTGCCAGCGGGCCTTTCGGAGGCACCATATATTTC.

The J gene is TRBJ2-3, the V gene TRBV7-2; maybe TRBD1 (6 bases). Germline-derived CDR1 and CDR2 are SGHTA and FQGNSA. Trimming pared 5 bases from V and 3 bases from J, leaving 18 bases between. This CDR3 spans 16 amino acids. For the CDR3, the DNA is TGTGCCAGCAGCCCAGGGGTTAGGGCACAAACAGATACGCAGTATTTT. Amino acid sequence: CASSPGVRAQTDTQYF.

Regarding this clone: Other DNA sequences in this sample translate to the same CDR3. The chain recombines TRBV30 with TRBJ2-2, with TRBD2 as a possible D gene (6 bases). With 1 base removed from V and 0 bases from J, the gap between germline ends came to 18 bases. The CDR3 covers 18 residues. In germline, CDR1 is GTSNPN, CDR2 SVGIG (reference sequence). CDR3 sequence (DNA): TGTGCCTGGAGTGCAGCGGGTATGTGGATACCGAACACCGGGGAGCTGTTTTTT. Its translation is CAWSAAGMWIPNTGELFF.

The chain joins TRBV28 to TRBJ2-7; no clear D. V was clipped by 10 bases and J by 2 bases, with 15 bases between them. CDR1 and CDR2 (germline): MDHEN, SYDVKM. The CDR3 totals 13 residues. CDR3 sequence: CATRINQAYEQYF. CDR3 nucleotides: TGTGCCACCAGAATTAACCAGGCCTACGAGCAGTACTTC.

The chain couples TRBV6-1 to TRBJ2-7; no clear D gene. The CDR3 length is 13 residues. The germline gives CDR1 MNHNS, CDR2 SASEGT. The V end was cut by 2 bases, the J end by 3 bases, with 8 bases between. CDR3 protein: CASSERSGYEQYF. The CDR3 DNA is TGTGCCAGCAGTGAAAGATCGGGCTACGAGCAGTACTTC.

This chain links TRBV5-1 with TRBJ2-7; 10 bases are a match to TRBD1. Germline trimming cut 5 bases from V and 5 bases from J; bases unmatched to any gene: 7. This CDR3 is 14 amino acids long. The germline CDR1 and CDR2 sequences are SGHRS and YFSETQ. The DNA for the CDR3 is TGCGCCAGCAGATCGGGACAGGGGCGAAACGAGCAGTACTTC. Translation: CASRSGQGRNEQYF.

The chain has TRBV11-1 and TRBJ2-4; TRBD1 aligns across 11 bases. With 0 bases clipped from V and 9 bases from J, the junction kept 7 bases outside the gene matches. The CDR3 contains 16 residues. Germline CDR1 and CDR2: SGHAT and FQDESV (reference sequence). CDR3 sequence (DNA): TGTGCCAGCAGCTTAGCGGGGACAGGGGGGGATCGCATTCAGTACTTC. Amino acids: CASSLAGTGGDRIQYF.

This rearrangement joins TRBV28 to TRBJ2-7; D uncertain. Trimming took 5 bases from V and 1 from J, leaving 12 bases between them. CDR3 length equals 14 residues. CDR1 is MDHEN, CDR2 SYDVKM, per germline. CDR3 sequence: CASSKESLSYEQYF. The CDR3 bases are TGTGCCAGCAGTAAAGAAAGCTTATCCTACGAGCAGTACTTC.

The chain uses TRBV7-2 and TRBJ2-5; tentative D call: TRBD1 (6 bases). The germline CDR1 and CDR2 sequences are SGHTA and FQGNSA. The V end lost 3 bases, the J end lost 7 bases, and 18 bases lay between the germline ends. The CDR3 is 15 residues long. For the CDR3, the DNA is TGTGCCAGCAGCTTCGTCGACAGGACCTTCGGGACCCAGTACTTC. This translates into CASSFVDRTFGTQYF.

The rearrangement uses TRBV5-6 and TRBJ1-6; no reliable D call. Germline V gene data show CDR1 as SGHDT and CDR2 as YYEEEE. The V end lost 1 base, the J end lost 6 bases, and 8 bases lay between the germline ends. CDR3 length: 14 amino acids. CDR3 sequence reads: CASSLLVANSPLHF. The CDR3 region has the DNA TGTGCCAGCAGCTTGTTGGTGGCTAATTCACCCCTCCACTTT.

Of note for this clone: The junction does not match germline at one end; this may be a read error. The genes are TRBV7-3 and TRBJ2-1, with D hard to call. The CDR3 spans 16 residues. Germline V gene lookup returns CDR1 SGHTA and CDR2 FQGTGA. CDR3 sequence (DNA): TGTGCCAGCAGCTTCCTCTCGCTTAGCTCCGACAATGAGCAGTTCTTC. It codes for CASSFLSLSSDNEQFF.

The chain is built from TRBV5-5 and TRBJ2-5, with a possible D match to TRBD2 (5 bases). The CDR3 has 12 amino acids. The V end lost 4 bases, the J end lost 2 bases, and 6 bases lay between the germline ends. Germline CDR1 is SGHKS and CDR2 is YYEKEE (reference sequence). CDR3 loop: CASSTSQETQYF. CDR3 nucleotides: TGTGCCAGCAGCACTAGTCAAGAGACCCAGTACTTC.

This chain connects TRBV29-1 to TRBJ1-1, with TRBD1 matching over 7 bases. The CDR3 length is 13 residues. The V and J ends lost 7 bases and 5 bases, in that order; junction bases with no gene match: 10. Germline CDR1 is SQVTM and CDR2 is ANQGSEA. CDR3 loop: CSADWQGETEAFF. CDR3 nucleotides: TGCAGCGCCGACTGGCAGGGGGAAACTGAAGCTTTCTTT. Combining the CDR3 with reference TRBV29-1 and TRBJ1-1 gives the whole variable domain SAVISQKPSRDICQRGTSLTIQCQVDSQVTMMFWYRQQPGQSLTLIATANQGSEATYESGFVIDKFPISRPNLTFSTLTVSNMSPEDSSIYLCSADWQGETEAFFGQGTRLTVV.

This chain links TRBV6-6 with TRBJ1-6; 7 bases match TRBD1. Germline assignment: CDR1 MNHNY and CDR2 SVGAGI (reference sequence). The junction had 7 bases not matched to a gene; V was cut back by 4 bases and J by 7 bases. The CDR3 extends over 15 amino acids. In DNA form, the CDR3 reads TGTGCCAGCAGTTCCCAGGGGACAGCGAATTCACCCCTCCACTTT. Its translation: CASSSQGTANSPLHF.

The chain carries TRBV7-9 and TRBJ1-4; 7 nucleotides line up with TRBD1. V was clipped by 6 bases and J by 7 bases; unmatched bases: 2. In germline, CDR1 is SEHNR, CDR2 FQNEAQ (reference sequence). The CDR3 contains 12 residues. CDR3 sequence reads: CASSRTGEKLFF. The CDR3 nucleotides are TGTGCCAGCAGTAGGACAGGTGAAAAACTGTTTTTT.

V usage is TRBV6-6 and J usage is TRBJ2-3; 8 bases are a match to TRBD2. The CDR3 runs to 16 residues. The V segment lost 6 bases and the J segment 3 bases; nucleotides outside the gene matches: 11. Germline V CDR1 and CDR2: MNHNY, SVGAGI (reference sequence). The CDR3 spells CASSYLAGRRTDTQYF. The DNA for the CDR3 is TGTGCCAGCAGCTATTTAGCGGGGAGGAGAACAGATACGCAGTATTTT.

CDR3 in DNA: TGCGCCAGCGGCCGGGACTCCAGAAAGTGTGGTCAGCCCCAGCATTTT. The encoded protein is CASGRDSRKCGQPQHF. This chain joins TRBV4-3 and TRBJ1-5; D perhaps matches TRBD1 (5 bases). V lost 8 bases and J 6 bases, leaving 23 bases between the germline ends. The CDR3 sequence is 16 residues long. Germline-derived CDR1 and CDR2 are LGHNA and YSLEER.

The V and J genes are TRBV7-3 and TRBJ2-1; D perhaps matches TRBD2 (6 bases). Per the germline V gene, CDR1 is SGHTA and CDR2 is FQGTGA. The CDR3 runs 15 residues. Deletions cut 5 bases from V and 0 bases from J, with 11 bases between. The CDR3 protein is CASSATRSSYNEQFF. The CDR3 region has the DNA TGTGCCAGCAGCGCGACTAGGAGCTCCTACAATGAGCAGTTCTTC.

The chain combines TRBV19 with TRBJ2-7; 8 bases are shared with TRBD2. The CDR3 consists of 15 residues. Germline V gene data show CDR1 as LNHDA and CDR2 as SQIVND (reference sequence). With 3 bases clipped from V and 3 bases from J, the junction kept 7 bases outside the gene matches. CDR3 sequence: CASSIGSGKLYEQYF. CDR3 nucleotides: TGTGCCAGTAGTATTGGTAGCGGGAAGCTCTACGAGCAGTACTTC.

V usage is TRBV2 and J usage is TRBJ2-5, with TRBD2 matching over 12 bases. The CDR3 has 15 residues. Germline CDR1 is SNHLY and CDR2 is FYNNEI. The J segment lost 5 bases and the V segment lost 3 bases, leaving 4 bases of the junction unmatched. DNA for the CDR3: TGTGCCAGCAGTGACCCCCTAGCGGGGGGGGAGACCCAGTACTTC. It translates to CASSDPLAGGETQYF.

The chain links TRBV18 to TRBJ2-1, with 10 bases aligning to TRBD2. The CDR3 runs 15 residues. Germline CDR1 KGHSH, CDR2 LQKENI. V gave up 6 bases and J gave up 7 bases; unmatched junction bases: 9. The CDR3 nucleotides are TGTGCCAGCTCGCGAGCGGGGGGGCTATGGAATGAGCAGTTCTTC. Translation: CASSRAGGLWNEQFF.

V and J are TRBV19 and TRBJ2-7; the D gene is possibly TRBD2 (6 bases). The CDR3 covers 19 residues. Trimming removed 4 bases from V and 0 bases from J, with 25 bases in between. Germline V gene data show CDR1 as LNHDA and CDR2 as SQIVND (reference sequence). In nucleotides, the CDR3 is TGTGCCAGTAGTAAAAACCCACCGGGACCCCGGAGGGGCTCCTACGAGCAGTACTTC. It is translated as CASSKNPPGPRRGSYEQYF.

V is TRBV5-4 and J is TRBJ1-4; 7 positions match TRBD1. The CDR3 sequence is 15 residues long. The V gene's germline CDR1 is SGHNT and CDR2 YYREEE (reference sequence). V trimming: 2 bases; J trimming: 5 bases; junction bases outside the gene matches: 6. The CDR3 here is CASSLFQGENEKLFF. The CDR3 nucleotides read TGTGCCAGCAGCTTATTCCAGGGGGAAAATGAAAAACTGTTTTTT.

V and J are TRBV7-2 and TRBJ2-3; 12 bases are a match to TRBD2. V lost 3 bases and J lost 13; bases outside the gene matches: 8. Germline V CDR1 and CDR2: SGHTA, FQGNSA. There are 14 residues in the CDR3. CDR3 sequence reads: CASSFLAGGPRKYF. CDR3 sequence (DNA): TGTGCCAGCAGCTTTCTAGCGGGAGGGCCGCGGAAGTATTTT. Using reference TRBV7-2 and TRBJ2-3 for the parts outside the CDR3, the full variable domain is GAGVSQSPSNKVTEKGKDVELRCDPISGHTALYWYRQSLGQGLEFLIYFQGNSAPDKSGLPSDRFSAERTGGSVSTLTIQRTQQEDSAVYLCASSFLAGGPRKYFGPGTRLTVL.

The chain has TRBV5-1 and TRBJ2-2; possible D gene TRBD2, 5 bases. The CDR3 runs to 15 residues. Trimming stripped 3 bases from V and 3 bases from J, with 12 bases between. From germline, CDR1 is SGHRS and CDR2 YFSETQ. The CDR3 spells CASSSPEAYTGELFF. DNA of the CDR3: TGCGCCAGCAGCTCCCCGGAGGCTTACACCGGGGAGCTGTTTTTT.